This T cell receptor (beta chain) was profiled in a study of blood T cell repertoires in COVID-19. Study details: Sites in the United States, Italy and Spain provided acute and convalescent COVID-19 samples. In each case, the material was cDNA or gDNA derived from T cells, B-cell-depleted T cells, or PBMCs.

Germline CDR1 and CDR2: KGHSH and LQKENI. Trimming removed 6 bases from V and 4 bases from J; junction bases left unmatched: 8. The CDR3 is 14 amino acids. In the study's own analysis: Amplification from reference gene primers served as the basis for estimated nucleated cell counts. Libraries were prepared by immunoSEQ multiplex PCR; TCRdb keeps only in-frame clonotypes and omits some of them. V and J calls plus clone size are reproduced from that table; the DNA served to infer D and trimming. Of 280,000 or so clones listed, roughly 87% are singletons. The V call is TRBV18, the J call TRBJ2-7, with TRBD1 matching over 8 bases. The material sequenced was peripheral blood. The TCR was taken from a man aged 18 to 30 with active or convalescent COVID-19. CDR3 sequence (DNA): TGTGCCAGCTCCAGCGACAGGGGTGCTTACGAGCAGTACTTC. This translates into CASSSDRGAYEQYF.